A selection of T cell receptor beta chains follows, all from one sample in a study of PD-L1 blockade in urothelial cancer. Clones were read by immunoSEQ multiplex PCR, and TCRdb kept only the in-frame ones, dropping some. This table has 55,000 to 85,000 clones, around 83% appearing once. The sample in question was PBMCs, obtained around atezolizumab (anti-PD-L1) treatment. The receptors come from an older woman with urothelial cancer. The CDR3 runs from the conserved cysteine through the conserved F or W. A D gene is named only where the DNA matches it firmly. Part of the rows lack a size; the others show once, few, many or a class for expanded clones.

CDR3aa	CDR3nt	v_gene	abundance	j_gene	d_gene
CASSPLLAGGRSETQYF	TGTGCCAGCAGCCCGCTACTAGCGGGGGGGCGTTCGGAGACCCAGTACTTC	TRBV7-2	NA	TRBJ2-5	TRBD2
CASSYGGTGGGYGYTF	TGTGCCAGCAGTTACGGGGGCACAGGGGGCGGCTATGGCTACACCTTC	TRBV6-6	NA	TRBJ1-2	TRBD1
CASSLARTSGAYEQYF	TGTGCCAGCAGCTTAGCGAGGACTAGCGGGGCCTACGAGCAGTACTTC	TRBV7-9	NA	TRBJ2-7	TRBD2
CASNYGMYGYTF	TGTGCCAGCAATTACGGGATGTATGGCTACACCTTC	TRBV28	NA	TRBJ1-2	NA
CASSPTKSSYEQYF	TGTGCCAGCAGCCCAACTAAATCATCCTACGAGCAGTACTTC	TRBV6-6	NA	TRBJ2-7	NA
CASTGQTPGEQYF	TGTGCCAGCACAGGACAGACCCCTGGGGAGCAGTACTTC	TRBV28	NA	TRBJ2-7	NA
CASSFGPPTSGRCQGETQYF	TGTGCCAGCAGCTTTGGCCCCCCGACTAGCGGGAGGTGTCAAGGAGAGACCCAGTACTTC	TRBV7-3	NA	TRBJ2-5	TRBD2
CASSAGGGWTSPLHF	TGTGCCAGCAGCGCGGGGGGGGGTTGGACTTCACCCCTCCACTTT	TRBV5-6	NA	TRBJ1-6	NA
CASSFAMNTEAFF	TGTGCCAGCAGCTTCGCTATGAACACTGAAGCTTTCTTT	TRBV5-5	NA	TRBJ1-1	NA
CASSAQQDTQYF	TGTGCCAGCAGCGCCCAACAGGATACGCAGTATTTT	TRBV9	NA	TRBJ2-3	NA
CASSRRDRDEKLFF	TGTGCCAGCAGCCGCCGGGACAGGGACGAAAAACTGTTTTTT	TRBV5-4	NA	TRBJ1-4	TRBD1
CASSSTGSRSYNEQFF	TGCGCCAGCAGCTCAACCGGGAGTAGGTCCTACAATGAGCAGTTCTTC	TRBV5-1	NA	TRBJ2-1	NA
CARGGRTGGLRGTEAFF	TGTGCCCGGGGAGGCCGGACAGGTGGGTTGAGAGGCACTGAAGCTTTCTTT	TRBV30	few	TRBJ1-1	TRBD1
CASSEAQPIRQTPDTQYF	TGTGCCAGCAGTGAAGCCCAACCAATAAGACAGACTCCAGATACGCAGTATTTT	TRBV2	NA	TRBJ2-3	NA
CASSGTSQGYSYEQYF	TGTGCCAGCAGTGGGACTTCACAGGGGTACTCGTACGAGCAGTACTTC	TRBV6-1	NA	TRBJ2-7	TRBD1
CASSPSFDSGGRAGELFF	TGCGCCAGCAGCCCTTCTTTTGATAGCGGGGGACGGGCCGGGGAGCTGTTTTTT	TRBV5-1	NA	TRBJ2-2	TRBD2
CASSRQGGDEQYF	TGTGCCAGTAGTAGACAGGGTGGGGACGAGCAGTACTTC	TRBV19	NA	TRBJ2-7	TRBD1
CASSLGQYSYEQYF	TGCGCCAGCAGCTTGGGACAGTACTCCTACGAGCAGTACTTC	TRBV5-1	NA	TRBJ2-7	NA
CASSLGQGALFVETQYF	TGTGCCAGCAGCCTGGGACAGGGGGCTTTATTTGTGGAGACCCAGTACTTC	TRBV11-1	NA	TRBJ2-5	TRBD1
CASSLVPGQGEGGEQYF	TGCGCCAGCAGCTTGGTCCCGGGACAGGGTGAGGGGGGGGAGCAGTACTTC	TRBV5-1	NA	TRBJ2-7	TRBD1
CASSFLGAANTGELFF	TGTGCCAGCAGCTTCTTAGGAGCGGCGAACACCGGGGAGCTGTTTTTT	TRBV11-2	NA	TRBJ2-2	NA
CASSSNTGKNTEAFF	TGTGCCAGCAGCTCCAATACAGGGAAGAACACTGAAGCTTTCTTT	TRBV11-3	NA	TRBJ1-1	NA
CASSLWAGGYGYTF	TGTGCCAGCAGTTTATGGGCAGGGGGCTATGGCTACACCTTC	TRBV28	NA	TRBJ1-2	TRBD1
CASSAGGSGTDTQYF	TGTGCCAGTAGCGCAGGGGGCTCGGGCACAGATACGCAGTATTTT	TRBV19	NA	TRBJ2-3	TRBD1
CAISESPGDEQYF	TGTGCCATCAGTGAGTCTCCAGGGGACGAGCAGTACTTC	TRBV10-3	once	TRBJ2-7	NA
CASSFSGGYEQYF	TGTGCCAGCAGCTTTTCGGGCGGGTACGAGCAGTACTTC	TRBV11-2	NA	TRBJ2-7	NA
CASSLSGQGASEAFF	TGTGCCAGCAGTTTATCCGGACAGGGGGCATCTGAAGCTTTCTTT	TRBV28	once	TRBJ1-1	TRBD1
CSVAGDSFMNTEAFF	TGCAGCGTTGCCGGGGACAGCTTCATGAACACTGAAGCTTTCTTT	TRBV29-1	NA	TRBJ1-1	TRBD1